This T cell receptor (beta chain) emerged from a study of low-dose radiotherapy and immunotherapy resistance in tumors. Study at large: A dose of 0.5 Gy per fraction was delivered to Cohort 1 every 2 weeks, for a total of 6.5 Gy. With cycle 1 day 1 as the start, patients took oral aspirin 300 mg daily for four cycles.

First-strand cDNA used TRAV- and TRBV-specific primers, covering alpha and beta chains. The TCRs were subjected to amplification over about 20 PCR cycles employing a constant-region primer in conjunction with a V-primer adapter. MiXCR was run by TCRdb on the reads, yielding one entry per CDR3 protein. This table has about 100,000 distinct CDR3 sequences, under 25% appearing once. V gave up 6 bases and J gave up 10 bases, with 15 bases separating them. This CDR3 contains 12 residues. Germline CDR1 MDHEN, CDR2 SYDVKM. This clonotype was seen many times. The time point here: after trial treatment. The treatment is: LDRT plus nivolumab, ipilimumab, low-dose cyclophosphamide and aspirin (RACIN trial). Donors were dosed with nivolumab and ipilimumab; they also received aspirin, low-dose cyclophosphamide and low-dose radiotherapy. Eligibility was restricted to patients presenting with advanced solid tumors that lacked tumor-infiltrating lymphocytes.

The rearrangement uses TRBV28 and TRBJ1-1, with TRBD1 as a possible D gene (5 bases). This sample comprised PBMCs, obtained after low-dose radiotherapy plus immunotherapy. The TCR was taken from a male donor with prostate cancer. For the CDR3, the DNA is TGTGCCAGCAGGTTAGGGGACGGGGGAGCTTTCTTT. The encoded protein is CASRLGDGGAFF.